Below are 13 T cell receptor beta chains sequenced from a single sample in a study of shared clonotypes between healthy human individuals. Produced via immunoSEQ multiplex PCR; TCRdb's table is partial and in-frame only. The sample lists 2 million to 3 million clones, under 95% occurring once. The material sequenced was naive CD4+ T cells from PBMCs. This sample's subset: CD45RA+ positively selected. The receptors shown here come from a man aged 18 to 29 in good health. Some clones in this sample may be carry-over from other donors' samples.

The chain couples TRBV6-5 to TRBJ2-1, with TRBD1 identical over 9 bases. The CDR3 totals 16 residues. With V trimmed by 2 bases and J by 4 bases, 6 bases remained unmatched. Germline V gene data show CDR1 as MNHEY and CDR2 as SVGAGI. CDR3 nucleotide sequence: TGTGCCAGCAGTTACGCCTCGGACAGGGGATACAATGAGCAGTTCTTC. Protein sequence: CASSYASDRGYNEQFF.

J is TRBJ2-1 and V is TRBV7-2; D might be TRBD1 (6 bases). Per germline, CDR1 SGHTA and CDR2 FQGNSA. The CDR3 contains 13 residues. The V gene lost 9 bases and the J gene lost 4 bases, with 13 bases spanning the gap. CDR3: CASRGRGYNEQFF. The DNA of the CDR3 is TGTGCCAGTCGAGGAAGGGGGTACAATGAGCAGTTCTTC. Complete variable domain (other parts from reference TRBV7-2 and TRBJ2-1): GAGVSQSPSNKVTEKGKDVELRCDPISGHTALYWYRQSLGQGLEFLIYFQGNSAPDKSGLPSDRFSAERTGGSVSTLTIQRTQQEDSAVYLCASRGRGYNEQFFGPGTRLTVL.

The chain has TRBV19 and TRBJ1-5; TRBD1 agrees at 9 bases. The CDR3 length is 15 residues. Germline trimming cut 5 bases from V and 4 bases from J; bases unmatched to any gene: 6. Germline lookup yields CDR1 LNHDA and CDR2 SQIVND (reference sequence). DNA for the CDR3: TGTGCCAGTAGTCCGTGGACAGGGGTTAATCAGCCCCAGCATTTT. Amino acid sequence: CASSPWTGVNQPQHF.

This chain links TRBV5-1 with TRBJ2-7; 13 nucleotides line up with TRBD2. The CDR3 is made up of 15 amino acids. The germline gives CDR1 SGHRS, CDR2 YFSETQ. V shed 0 bases and J 6 bases; nucleotides not matched to a gene: 3. The CDR3 DNA reads TGCGCCAGCAGCTTGGGGACTAGCGGGGGTTCCGAGCAGTACTTC. Protein: CASSLGTSGGSEQYF.

The V call is TRBV28, the J call TRBJ2-7; a weak D match, TRBD1 (6 bases). Germline CDR1 MDHEN, CDR2 SYDVKM. Trimming left V 7 bases short and J 8 bases short, with 15 bases between. The CDR3 contains 12 residues. CDR3 sequence: CASTTTGFQQYF. The CDR3 DNA reads as TGTGCCAGCACCACCACAGGGTTTCAGCAGTACTTC.

This clone has a single count. The chain has TRBV21-1 and TRBJ1-3; the DNA was not compared with TRBD1, the D call given in the table. TRBV21-1 is given as a pseudogene. This CDR3 region has 16 residues. CDR3 sequence (DNA): TGTGCCAGCAGCGGTCACAGGGGAAGCTCTGGAAACACCATATATTTT. Encoded protein: CASSGHRGSSGNTIYF.

This chain links TRBV5-1 with TRBJ1-1; D is uncertain. Germline-derived CDR1 and CDR2 are SGHRS and YFSETQ. This CDR3 contains 16 residues. The germline V and J ends were trimmed by 0 bases and 0 bases, with 12 bases remaining between them. In DNA form, the CDR3 reads TGCGCCAGCAGCTTGGATCCGGGAAGAATGAACACTGAAGCTTTCTTT. Translation gives CASSLDPGRMNTEAFF.

This chain joins TRBV6-1 and TRBJ2-7; D perhaps matches TRBD2 (7 bases). The CDR3 runs to 15 residues. V lost 6 bases to trimming and J lost 1 base, with 16 bases between them. Germline CDR1 is MNHNS and CDR2 is SASEGT. CDR3 sequence (DNA): TGTGCCAGCAGACCCTACAGGGAGGGGTCCTACGAGCAGTACTTC. Protein product: CASRPYREGSYEQYF.

The V call is TRBV6-5, the J call TRBJ2-1; tentatively, D is TRBD2 (6 bases). Germline V gene sequence: CDR1 MNHEY, CDR2 SVGAGI. V lost 4 bases to trimming and J lost 7 bases, with 14 bases between them. CDR3 size: 14 residues. CDR3 coding DNA: TGTGCCAGCAGTTCGCCCGGGAGAAAGAATGAGCAGTTCTTC. This translates into CASSSPGRKNEQFF.

Here the CDR3 reads CASSKNQGSVTEAFF. CDR3 bases: TGTGCCAGCAGCAAAAACCAGGGATCGGTCACTGAAGCTTTCTTT. The chain links TRBV7-2 to TRBJ1-1; possibly TRBD1 for D (5 bases). Germline lookup yields CDR1 SGHTA and CDR2 FQGNSA. V was trimmed by 5 bases and J by 4 bases, leaving 17 bases between them. This CDR3 is built from 15 residues. Supplemented by reference TRBV7-2 and TRBJ1-1, the full variable domain reads GAGVSQSPSNKVTEKGKDVELRCDPISGHTALYWYRQSLGQGLEFLIYFQGNSAPDKSGLPSDRFSAERTGGSVSTLTIQRTQQEDSAVYLCASSKNQGSVTEAFFGQGTRLTVV.

The J gene is TRBJ2-1, the V gene TRBV19, with 16 bases identical to TRBD2. Unmatched junction bases numbered 10, after V lost 6 bases and J lost 2 bases. CDR3 length: 19 residues. Germline CDR1 is LNHDA and CDR2 is SQIVND (reference sequence). The CDR3 sequence is CASSYWGLAGGGTYNEQFF. As DNA, the CDR3 is TGTGCCAGTAGCTATTGGGGACTAGCGGGAGGGGGTACCTACAATGAGCAGTTCTTC.

The chain combines TRBV5-1 with TRBJ2-1, with TRBD2 matching over 10 bases. The CDR3 spans 15 residues. The V and J ends lost 2 bases and 3 bases, in that order; junction bases with no gene match: 2. The V gene's germline CDR1 is SGHRS and CDR2 YFSETQ. The CDR3 DNA reads as TGCGCCAGCAGCTTCGGGACTAGCGTCTACAATGAGCAGTTCTTC. Translated, it gives CASSFGTSVYNEQFF.

The chain couples TRBV9 to TRBJ2-4, with unresolved D. V dropped 0 bases and J dropped 9 bases, with 13 bases sitting between them. The CDR3 contains 14 residues. Germline lookup yields CDR1 SGDLS and CDR2 YYNGEE. As DNA, the CDR3 is TGTGCCAGCAGCGTAGCGCTCGGGCAAGGCATTCAGTACTTC. Its protein is CASSVALGQGIQYF.